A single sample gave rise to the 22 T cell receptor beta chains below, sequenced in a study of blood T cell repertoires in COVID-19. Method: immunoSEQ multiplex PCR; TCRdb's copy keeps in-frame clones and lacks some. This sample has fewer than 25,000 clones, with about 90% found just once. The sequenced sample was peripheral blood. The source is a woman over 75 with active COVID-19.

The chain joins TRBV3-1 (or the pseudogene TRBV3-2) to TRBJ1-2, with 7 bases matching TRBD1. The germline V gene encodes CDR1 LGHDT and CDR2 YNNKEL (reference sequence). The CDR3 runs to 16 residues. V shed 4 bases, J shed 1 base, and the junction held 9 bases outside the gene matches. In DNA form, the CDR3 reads TGTGCCAGCAGCCCCCTGGGGACAGCTTATAACTATGGCTACACCTTC. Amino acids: CASSPLGTAYNYGYTF.

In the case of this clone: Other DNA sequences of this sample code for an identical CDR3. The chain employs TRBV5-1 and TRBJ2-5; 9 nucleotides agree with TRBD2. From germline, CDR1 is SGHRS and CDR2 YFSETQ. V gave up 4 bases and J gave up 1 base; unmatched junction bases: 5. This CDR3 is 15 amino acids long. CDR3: CASSPGLAVQETQYF. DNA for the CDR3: TGCGCCAGCAGCCCGGGACTAGCAGTCCAAGAGACCCAGTACTTC.

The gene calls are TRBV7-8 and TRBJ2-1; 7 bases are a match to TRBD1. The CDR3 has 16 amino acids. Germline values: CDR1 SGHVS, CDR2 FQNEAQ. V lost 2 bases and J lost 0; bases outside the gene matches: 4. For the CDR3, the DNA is TGTGCCAGCAGCTTACAGGGGGATAGCTCCTACAATGAGCAGTTCTTC. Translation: CASSLQGDSSYNEQFF.

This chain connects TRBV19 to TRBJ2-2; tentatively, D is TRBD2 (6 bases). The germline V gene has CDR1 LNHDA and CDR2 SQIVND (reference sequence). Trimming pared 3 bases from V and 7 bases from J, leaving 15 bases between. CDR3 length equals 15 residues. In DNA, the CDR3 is TGTGCCAGTAGTATCGGGACTTCCTTAGGCGGGGAGCTGTTTTTT. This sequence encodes CASSIGTSLGGELFF.

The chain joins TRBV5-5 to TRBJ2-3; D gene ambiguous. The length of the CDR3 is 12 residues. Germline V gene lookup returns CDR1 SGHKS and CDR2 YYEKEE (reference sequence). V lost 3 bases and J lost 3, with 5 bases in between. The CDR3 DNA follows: TGTGCCAGCAGCTCGCTAACAGATACGCAGTATTTT. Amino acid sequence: CASSSLTDTQYF.

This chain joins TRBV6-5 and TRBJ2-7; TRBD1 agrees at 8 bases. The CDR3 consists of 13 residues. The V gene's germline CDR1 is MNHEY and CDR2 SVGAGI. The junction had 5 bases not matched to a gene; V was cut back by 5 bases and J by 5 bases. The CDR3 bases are TGTGCCAGCAGTCCCTGGACAGGGAACGAGCAGTACTTC. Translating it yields CASSPWTGNEQYF.

This chain's CDR3 is CASSPGGSGFGYTF. CDR3 DNA sequence: TGTGCCAGCAGCCCAGGGGGCTCGGGTTTTGGCTACACCTTC. The chain uses TRBV7-2 and TRBJ1-2; 8 nucleotides align to TRBD1. Germline lookup yields CDR1 SGHTA and CDR2 FQGNSA. The CDR3 totals 14 residues. J gave up 7 bases and V 5 bases, and 9 bases lay outside the gene matches.

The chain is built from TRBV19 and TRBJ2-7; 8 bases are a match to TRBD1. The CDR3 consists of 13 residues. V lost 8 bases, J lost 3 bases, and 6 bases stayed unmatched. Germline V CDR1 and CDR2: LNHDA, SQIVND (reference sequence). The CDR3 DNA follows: TGTGCCAGTTCCGGACAGGGCCTCTACGAGCAGTACTTC. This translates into CASSGQGLYEQYF.

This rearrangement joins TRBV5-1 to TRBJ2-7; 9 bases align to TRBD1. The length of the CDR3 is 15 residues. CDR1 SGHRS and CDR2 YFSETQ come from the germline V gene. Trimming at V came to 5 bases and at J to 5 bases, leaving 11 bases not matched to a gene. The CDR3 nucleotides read TGCGCCAGCAGTTCCGCCGGGACAGGGTATAACGAGCAGTACTTC. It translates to CASSSAGTGYNEQYF.

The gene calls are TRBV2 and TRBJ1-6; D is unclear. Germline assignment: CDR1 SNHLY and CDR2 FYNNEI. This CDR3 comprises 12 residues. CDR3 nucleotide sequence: TGTGCGAGCTCCAGGCAGAATTCACCCCTCCACTTT. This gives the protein CASSRQNSPLHF.

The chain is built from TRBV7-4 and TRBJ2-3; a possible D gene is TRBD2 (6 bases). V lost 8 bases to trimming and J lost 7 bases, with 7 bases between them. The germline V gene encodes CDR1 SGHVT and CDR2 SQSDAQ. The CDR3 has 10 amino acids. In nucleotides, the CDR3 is TGTGCCAGCCGGGGGTATACGCAGTATTTT. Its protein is CASRGYTQYF.

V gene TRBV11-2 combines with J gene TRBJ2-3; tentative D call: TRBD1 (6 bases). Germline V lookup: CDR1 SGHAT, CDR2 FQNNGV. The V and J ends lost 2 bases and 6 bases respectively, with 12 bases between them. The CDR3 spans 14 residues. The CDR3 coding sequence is TGTGCCAGCAGCTTAAACAACCAGGGGGATACGCAGTATTTT. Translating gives CASSLNNQGDTQYF.

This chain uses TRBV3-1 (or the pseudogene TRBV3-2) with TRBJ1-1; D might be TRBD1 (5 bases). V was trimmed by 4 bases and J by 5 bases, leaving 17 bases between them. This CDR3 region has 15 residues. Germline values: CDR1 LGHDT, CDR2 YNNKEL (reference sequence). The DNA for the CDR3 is TGTGCCAGCAGCCCGCCCAGGGTCGTGGCGACTGAAGCTTTCTTT. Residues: CASSPPRVVATEAFF.

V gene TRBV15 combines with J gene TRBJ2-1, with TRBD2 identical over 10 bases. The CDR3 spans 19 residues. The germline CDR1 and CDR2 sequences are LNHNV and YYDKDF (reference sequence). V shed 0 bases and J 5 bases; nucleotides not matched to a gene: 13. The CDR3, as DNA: TGTGCCACCAGCAGAGATATCTGGGCTAGCGGGGGCGGCGACAATGAGCAGTTCTTC. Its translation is CATSRDIWASGGGDNEQFF.

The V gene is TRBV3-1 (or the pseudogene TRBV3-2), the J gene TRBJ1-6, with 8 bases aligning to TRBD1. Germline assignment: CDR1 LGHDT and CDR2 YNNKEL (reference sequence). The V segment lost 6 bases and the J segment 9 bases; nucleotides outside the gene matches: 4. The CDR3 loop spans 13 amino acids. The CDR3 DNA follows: TGTGCCAGCAGTTGGACAGGGACTTCACCCCTCCACTTT. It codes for CASSWTGTSPLHF.

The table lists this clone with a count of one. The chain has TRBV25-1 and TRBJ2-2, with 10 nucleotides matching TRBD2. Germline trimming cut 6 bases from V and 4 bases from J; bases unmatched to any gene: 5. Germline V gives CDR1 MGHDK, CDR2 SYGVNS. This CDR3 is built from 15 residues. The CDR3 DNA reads TGTGCCAGCAGGGAAACTAGCGGGGCCACCGGGGAGCTGTTTTTT. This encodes CASRETSGATGELFF.

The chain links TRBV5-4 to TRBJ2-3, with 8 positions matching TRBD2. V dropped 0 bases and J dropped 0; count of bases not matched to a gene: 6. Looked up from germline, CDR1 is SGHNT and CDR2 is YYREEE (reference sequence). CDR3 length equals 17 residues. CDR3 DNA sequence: TGTGCCAGCAGCTTGGGGATACTAGCGGCTAGCACAGATACGCAGTATTTT. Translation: CASSLGILAASTDTQYF.

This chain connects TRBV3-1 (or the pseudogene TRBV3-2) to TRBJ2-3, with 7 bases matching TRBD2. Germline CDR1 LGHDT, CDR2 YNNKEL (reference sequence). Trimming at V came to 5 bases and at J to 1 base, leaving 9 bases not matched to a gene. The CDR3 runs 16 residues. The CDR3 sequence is CASSSLGGVGTDTQYF. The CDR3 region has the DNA TGTGCCAGCAGCTCGTTGGGGGGGGTCGGCACAGATACGCAGTATTTT.

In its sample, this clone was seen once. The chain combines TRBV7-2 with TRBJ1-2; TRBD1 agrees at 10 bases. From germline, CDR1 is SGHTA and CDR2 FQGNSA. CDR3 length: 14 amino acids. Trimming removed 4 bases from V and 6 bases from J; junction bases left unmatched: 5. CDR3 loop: CASSSTGGSHGYTF. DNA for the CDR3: TGTGCCAGCAGCTCGACAGGGGGCTCCCATGGCTACACCTTC. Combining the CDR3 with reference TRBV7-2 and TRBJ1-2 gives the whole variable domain GAGVSQSPSNKVTEKGKDVELRCDPISGHTALYWYRQSLGQGLEFLIYFQGNSAPDKSGLPSDRFSAERTGGSVSTLTIQRTQQEDSAVYLCASSSTGGSHGYTFGSGTRLTVV.

CDR3 nucleotide sequence: TGTGCCAGCAGTTTATGGCAGGGTTCTCAAGGCGGCTACACCTTC. Translating it yields CASSLWQGSQGGYTF. The J gene is TRBJ1-2, the V gene TRBV28; D perhaps matches TRBD1 (5 bases). The CDR3 length is 15 residues. Between the trimmed V and J ends, which lost 0 bases and 8 bases, there was a span of 16 bases. Germline V gives CDR1 MDHEN, CDR2 SYDVKM.

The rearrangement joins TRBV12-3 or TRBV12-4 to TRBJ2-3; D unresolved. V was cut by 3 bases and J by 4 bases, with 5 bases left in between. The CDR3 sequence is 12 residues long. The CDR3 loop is CASSFLADTQYF. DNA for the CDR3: TGTGCCAGCAGTTTCCTAGCAGATACGCAGTATTTT.

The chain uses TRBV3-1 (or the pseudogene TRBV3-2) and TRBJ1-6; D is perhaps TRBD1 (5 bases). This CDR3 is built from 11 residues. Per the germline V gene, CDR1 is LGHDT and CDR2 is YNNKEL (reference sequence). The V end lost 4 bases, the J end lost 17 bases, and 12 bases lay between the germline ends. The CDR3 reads CASSLGAGIHF. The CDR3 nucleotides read TGTGCCAGCAGCCTTGGGGCAGGCATCCACTTT.